These 8 T cell receptor beta chains originate from one sample sequenced in a study of a mutant IDH1 vaccine in newly diagnosed glioma. Time point: baseline, week 1 (first vaccination visit). Treatment here: pre-vaccination baseline after standard-of-care therapy. Clones were read by immunoSEQ multiplex PCR, and TCRdb kept only the in-frame ones, dropping some. The sample lists around 59,000 clones, 91% seen once, with 2.6% in the top ten. This specimen was PBMCs, taken from a glioma patient treated with radiotherapy, temozolomide or both. The receptors were sampled from a man aged 50-60 years with glioma.

The chain joins TRBV18 to TRBJ1-1, with D tentatively TRBD1 (6 bases). Germline CDR1 is KGHSH and CDR2 is LQKENI. This CDR3 has 14 amino acids. Trimming took 0 bases from V and 5 from J, leaving 10 bases between them. The CDR3 sequence: CASSPPGGGTEAFF. The CDR3, as DNA: TGTGCCAGCTCACCACCGGGGGGCGGGACTGAAGCTTTCTTT.

This clone has only a few counts. The chain is built from TRBV5-6 and TRBJ1-4; 7 positions match TRBD1. Looked up from germline, CDR1 is SGHDT and CDR2 is YYEEEE. Losses at the gene ends were 5 bases for V and 8 bases for J; bases not matched to a gene: 9. This CDR3 spans 14 amino acids. The CDR3 reads CASRKTGVGEKLFF. The CDR3 bases are TGTGCCAGCAGGAAAACAGGGGTAGGAGAAAAACTGTTTTTT.

The chain carries TRBV28 and TRBJ2-6; 7 bases fit TRBD1. The CDR3 has 20 amino acids. V shed 5 bases and J 4 bases; nucleotides not matched to a gene: 20. Germline CDR1 is MDHEN and CDR2 is SYDVKM. CDR3 bases: TGTGCCAGCAGTCCAACTCGCCGGGACAGATCTCCCCCGGGGGCCAACGTCCTGACTTTC. Amino acid sequence: CASSPTRRDRSPPGANVLTF.

The chain links TRBV2 to TRBJ2-7, with 7 bases identical to TRBD2. CDR3 length equals 14 residues. V gave up 3 bases and J gave up 1 base; unmatched junction bases: 3. The germline CDR1 and CDR2 sequences are SNHLY and FYNNEI. The DNA of the CDR3 is TGTGCCAGCAGTGATAGGGAGGGTTCCTACGAGCAGTACTTC. It translates to CASSDREGSYEQYF. Combining the CDR3 with reference TRBV2 and TRBJ2-7 gives the whole variable domain EPEVTQTPSHQVTQMGQEVILRCVPISNHLYFYWYRQILGQKVEFLVSFYNNEISEKSEIFDDQFSVERPDGSNFTLKIRSTKLEDSAMYFCASSDREGSYEQYFGPGTRLTVT.

The gene calls are TRBV27 and TRBJ2-1; 8 positions match TRBD1. V lost 5 bases and J lost 5; bases outside the gene matches: 5. This CDR3 is built from 14 residues. Germline CDR1 MNHEY, CDR2 SMNVEV (reference sequence). The CDR3 loop is CASSPQDRDNEQFF. The DNA for the CDR3 is TGTGCCAGCAGTCCGCAGGACAGGGACAATGAGCAGTTCTTC.

In DNA form, the CDR3 reads TGTGCCAGCAGCTTATGGGGGGAGGGCACTGAAGCTTTCTTT. It is translated as CASSLWGEGTEAFF. The chain recombines TRBV7-8 with TRBJ1-1; a possible D gene is TRBD1 (5 bases). V was pared by 2 bases and J by 4 bases, with 11 bases between. There are 14 residues in the CDR3. The germline V gene encodes CDR1 SGHVS and CDR2 FQNEAQ.

This clone was seen just once. J is TRBJ2-1 and V is TRBV5-1; TRBD2 agrees at 10 bases. With V trimmed by 1 base and J by 7 bases, 11 bases remained unmatched. Germline-derived CDR1 and CDR2 are SGHRS and YFSETQ. CDR3 length: 17 amino acids. The CDR3 region has the DNA TGCGCCAGCAGCTTGCAACTCAGCGGGGGGGTGGGAAATGAGCAGTTCTTC. This encodes CASSLQLSGGVGNEQFF.

The chain joins TRBV4-1 to TRBJ2-7, with D perhaps matching TRBD2 (6 bases). This CDR3 has 13 amino acids. In germline, CDR1 is MGHRA, CDR2 YSYEKL. The ends were cut back, 5 bases at V and 2 bases at J, with 10 bases in the middle. In DNA, the CDR3 is TGCGCCAGCAGCGGCGGGGCCACCTACGAGCAGTACTTC. It codes for CASSGGATYEQYF.